This entry lists 17 T cell receptor beta chains sequenced from one sample in a study of regulatory T cells in long-lasting Graves disease. Libraries of TCR beta came from iRepertoire HTBI primers plus Arm-PCR of CDR3 regions. TCRdb itself ran the multiplex PCR reads through MiXCR, one entry per CDR3 protein. Of about 380,000 distinct CDR3 sequences in the sample, around 16% were seen once. Sample time point: newly diagnosed GD, antithyroid drugs for less than 3 months. PBMCs provided the RNA from which the TCR library was made. The input for sequencing was peripheral blood mononuclear cells (PBMCs), taken at new diagnosis, from a patient treated with antithyroid drugs. Receptors originate from a female donor with Graves disease.

The rearrangement links TRBV4-1 to TRBJ1-2; 7 bases are a match to TRBD1. CDR1 is MGHRA, CDR2 YSYEKL, per germline. This CDR3 has 15 residues. V lost 2 bases and J lost 6; bases outside the gene matches: 9. This chain's CDR3 is CASSQKQGSLDGYTF. CDR3 in DNA: TGCGCCAGCAGCCAAAAACAGGGGTCTTTGGATGGCTACACCTTC.

In this sample, this clonotype turned up many times. The rearrangement uses TRBV27 and TRBJ1-4; D is perhaps TRBD1 (5 bases). With 4 bases removed from V and 4 bases from J, the gap between germline ends came to 7 bases. The V gene's germline CDR1 is MNHEY and CDR2 SMNVEV (reference sequence). The CDR3 length is 13 residues. The CDR3 bases are TGTGCCAGCAGTTCAGGGTTTAATGAAAAACTGTTTTTT. It encodes CASSSGFNEKLFF.

The chain uses TRBV28 and TRBJ2-5, with a tentative D call TRBD1 (5 bases). CDR3 length: 11 amino acids. The V end lost 10 bases, the J end lost 5 bases, and 11 bases lay between the germline ends. The germline V gene encodes CDR1 MDHEN and CDR2 SYDVKM. CDR3 region: CAIQGLETQYF. The CDR3 DNA follows: TGTGCCATCCAGGGATTGGAGACCCAGTACTTC.

This clonotype came up many times. The rearrangement uses TRBV12-3 or TRBV12-4 and TRBJ1-6; TRBD1 aligns across 8 bases. The CDR3 spans 16 residues. V dropped 5 bases and J dropped 7; count of bases not matched to a gene: 10. This chain's CDR3 is CASSQSQGARNSPLHF. In DNA, the CDR3 is TGTGCCAGCAGTCAATCTCAGGGGGCCCGCAATTCACCCCTCCACTTT.

This clonotype was counted only a few times. The V and J genes are TRBV27 and TRBJ1-1; D not certain. Germline CDR1 MNHEY, CDR2 SMNVEV (reference sequence). This CDR3 is 14 amino acids long. V was cut by 4 bases and J by 1 base, with 10 bases left in between. CDR3 protein: CASSSDWRNTEAFF. CDR3 nucleotides: TGTGCCAGCAGTTCCGACTGGAGGAACACTGAAGCTTTCTTT.

This clonotype has a count of ten or more. The chain joins TRBV12-3 or TRBV12-4 to TRBJ2-2; 7 bases match TRBD1. With 6 bases clipped from V and 0 bases from J, the junction kept 4 bases outside the gene matches. CDR3 length: 15 amino acids. In nucleotides, the CDR3 is TGTGCCAGCAGAATAGGACAGGCGAACACCGGGGAGCTGTTTTTT. Encoded protein: CASRIGQANTGELFF.

This clonotype was observed many times. The V gene is TRBV11-2, the J gene TRBJ1-6; 8 bases match TRBD1. CDR1 and CDR2 (germline): SGHAT, FQNNGV. The CDR3 extends over 15 amino acids. The ends lost 2 bases at V and 7 bases at J; junction bases unmatched: 4. This CDR3 reads CASSLTGTGNSPLHF. CDR3 in DNA: TGTGCCAGCAGCTTAACCGGGACAGGAAATTCACCCCTCCACTTT.

This clonotype was counted at least ten times. The rearrangement uses TRBV5-1 and TRBJ2-7; D unresolved. Between the trimmed V and J ends, which lost 5 bases and 2 bases, there was a span of 8 bases. Germline V gene data show CDR1 as SGHRS and CDR2 as YFSETQ. The CDR3 spans 12 residues. The CDR3 sequence is CASRSDTYEQYF. The CDR3 nucleotides are TGCGCCAGCAGATCTGATACCTACGAGCAGTACTTC.

In its sample, this clonotype was seen many times. This chain connects TRBV12-3 or TRBV12-4 to TRBJ1-5; D may be TRBD1 (6 bases). V was trimmed by 6 bases and J by 2 bases, leaving 11 bases between them. The CDR3 contains 14 residues. The CDR3 DNA follows: TGTGCCAGCAGCTTACAGGGAGGCAATCAGCCCCAGCATTTT. This encodes CASSLQGGNQPQHF.

This clonotype was picked up a small number of times. The rearrangement joins TRBV5-1 to TRBJ2-6, with D perhaps given as TRBD1 or TRBD2 (5 bases each). The CDR3 length is 17 residues. Trimming cost V 6 bases and J 0 bases, with 16 bases left between them. From germline, CDR1 is SGHRS and CDR2 YFSETQ. This chain's CDR3 is CASTRDGISSGANVLTF. DNA of the CDR3: TGCGCCAGCACACGGGACGGAATAAGCTCTGGGGCCAACGTCCTGACTTTC.

There are many counts of this clonotype. The V and J genes are TRBV27 and TRBJ2-7; 9 bases line up with TRBD1. J was trimmed by 2 bases and V by 5 bases; bases with no gene match: 7. In germline, CDR1 is MNHEY, CDR2 SMNVEV (reference sequence). This CDR3 is built from 15 residues. CDR3: CASSGGTGPPYEQYF. As DNA, the CDR3 is TGTGCCAGCAGTGGTGGGACAGGGCCCCCCTACGAGCAGTACTTC.

In this sample, this clonotype turned up many times. The chain carries TRBV12-3 or TRBV12-4 and TRBJ1-2; possible D gene TRBD1, 5 bases. Deletions cut 2 bases from V and 8 bases from J, with 15 bases between. CDR3 length: 14 residues. The CDR3 DNA follows: TGTGCCAGCAGTTTACGTCGGGGGGTACAAGGCTACACCTTC. It is translated as CASSLRRGVQGYTF.

Many counts were recorded for this clonotype. The rearrangement uses TRBV12-3 or TRBV12-4 and TRBJ2-7; 7 bases match TRBD1. The CDR3 spans 13 residues. The junction had 5 bases not matched to a gene; V was cut back by 6 bases and J by 3 bases. CDR3 sequence reads: CASSLDRVYEQYF. DNA for the CDR3: TGTGCCAGCAGCCTTGACAGGGTCTACGAGCAGTACTTC.

Many counts were recorded for this clonotype. One end of the junction fails to match germline, which may point to a read error. This chain uses TRBV5-5 with TRBJ1-2, with 8 bases aligning to TRBD1. The CDR3 covers 16 residues. Germline loops: CDR1 SGHKS, CDR2 YYEKEE (reference sequence). CDR3 sequence reads: CASSSPRDRSNYGYTF. The CDR3 DNA reads TGCGCCAGCAGCTCGCCCAGGGACAGGTCTAACTATGGCTACACCTTC.

In this sample, this clonotype turned up a few times. The chain employs TRBV12-3 or TRBV12-4 and TRBJ2-7, with D uncertain. V gave up 4 bases and J gave up 0 bases, with 10 bases separating them. The CDR3 extends over 14 amino acids. The CDR3 region is CASSSQLSSYEQYF. The DNA for the CDR3 is TGTGCCAGCAGTTCACAATTAAGCTCCTACGAGCAGTACTTC.

This clonotype has more than one count but fewer than ten. J is TRBJ2-5 and V is TRBV6-1, with D uncertain. Germline V gene sequence: CDR1 MNHNS, CDR2 SASEGT. V lost 8 bases, J lost 4 bases, and 8 bases lay in between. This CDR3 comprises 11 residues. For the CDR3, the DNA is TGTGCCAGCGCCCCAGGAGAGACCCAGTACTTC. It translates to CASAPGETQYF.

This sequence joins TRBV7-2 and TRBJ1-6, with D hard to call. Germline V gives CDR1 SGHTA, CDR2 FQGNSA. V lost 5 bases, J lost 7 bases, and 18 bases lay in between. CDR3 size: 16 residues. The CDR3 sequence is CASSPYGLWQNSPLHF. The CDR3 bases are TGTGCCAGCAGCCCCTACGGCCTTTGGCAGAATTCACCCCTCCACTTT.